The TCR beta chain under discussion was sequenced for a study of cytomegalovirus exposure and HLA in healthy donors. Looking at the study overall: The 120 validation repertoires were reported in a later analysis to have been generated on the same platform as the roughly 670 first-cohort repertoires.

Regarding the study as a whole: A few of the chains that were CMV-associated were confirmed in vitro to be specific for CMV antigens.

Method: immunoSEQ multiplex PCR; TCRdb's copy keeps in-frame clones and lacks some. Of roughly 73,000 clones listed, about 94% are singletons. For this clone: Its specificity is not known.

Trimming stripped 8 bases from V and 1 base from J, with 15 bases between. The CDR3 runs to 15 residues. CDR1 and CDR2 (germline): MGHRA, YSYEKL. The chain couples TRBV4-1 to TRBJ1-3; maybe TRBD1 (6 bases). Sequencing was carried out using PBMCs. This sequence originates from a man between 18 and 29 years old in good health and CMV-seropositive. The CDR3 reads CASSITGSSGNTIYF. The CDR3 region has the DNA TGCGCCAGCTCCATTACAGGGTCATCTGGAAACACCATATATTTT.